This is a list of T cell receptor beta chains from one sample in a study of neurological immune-mediated disorders. TCRdb redid the calling of the 5' RACE reads with MiXCR, one entry per CDR3 protein. The sample carries 50,000 to 65,000 distinct CDR3 sequences, around 4.8% recorded once. Input material: PBMCs. These receptors were obtained from a woman aged 50 to 60 with multiple sclerosis. Both conserved end residues are part of each CDR3. D genes are given only for firm matches. The size of a clone is reported for some rows only, either as once, few or many, or as a class for expanded clones.

cdr3_nt,cdr3_aa,clone_size,j_call,v_call,d_call
TGTGCCAGCTGGGGTCCCGGCTATGGCTACACCTTC,CASWGPGYGYTF,.,TRBJ1-2,TRBV6-1,.
TGCAGCGTTGGACTAGCTACCTACGAGCAGTACTTC,CSVGLATYEQYF,many,TRBJ2-7,TRBV29-1,TRBD2
TGCGCCAGCAGCCTCCGGGACAGGAAAAATTCACCCCTCCACTTT,CASSLRDRKNSPLHF,few,TRBJ1-6,TRBV5-1,TRBD1
TGTGCCAGCAGCTTAGCGGGTGTCGGCGGGGAGCTGTTTTTT,CASSLAGVGGELFF,many,TRBJ2-2,TRBV7-6,.
TGCGCCAGCAGCTTGGGGACCGGCGGGGAAAAACTGTTTTTT,CASSLGTGGEKLFF,many,TRBJ1-4,TRBV5-1,.
TGTGCCAGCAGTTCCCGGTCCCAGGTCGGAATTATTTCGGGTATTTACAATGAGCAGTTCTTC,CASSSRSQVGIISGIYNEQFF,many,TRBJ2-1,TRBV6-5,.
TGTGCCATCTCTTCTAGAACAGGGGATTCACCCCTCCACTTT,CAISSRTGDSPLHF,many,TRBJ1-6,TRBV10-3,TRBD1
TGCGCCAGCAGCTTGGACAGGGGAAGGTACACTGAAGCTTTCTTT,CASSLDRGRYTEAFF,many,TRBJ1-1,TRBV5-1,TRBD1
TGTGCCACTGAAAGGGGAGGGCCCACAGATACGCAGTATTTT,CATERGGPTDTQYF,many,TRBJ2-3,TRBV24-1,TRBD2
TGCAGTGGACACGAGAAGTACACCGGGGAGCTGTTTTTT,CSGHEKYTGELFF,many,TRBJ2-2,TRBV20-1,.
TGTGCCAGCAGTTTACCGGCAGGCTACGAGCAGTACTTC,CASSLPAGYEQYF,few,TRBJ2-7,TRBV12-3/TRBV12-4,.
TGTGCCAGCAGCCCATTCCGGACTCGCGGGGCCCAAGAGACCCAGTACTTC,CASSPFRTRGAQETQYF,many,TRBJ2-5,TRBV5-6,.
TGTGCCAGCAGTCTCCGATTAGGACAGGGGTTCGCGGGCAATCAGCCCCAGCATTTT,CASSLRLGQGFAGNQPQHF,many,TRBJ1-5,TRBV28,TRBD1
TGTGCCAGCAGCCTTTGGGAGGGGGTGGATGAGCAGTTCTTC,CASSLWEGVDEQFF,many,TRBJ2-1,TRBV7-3,.
TGCAGTGCTAGCCCGACAGGGGATAGGGAGACCCAGTACTTC,CSASPTGDRETQYF,many,TRBJ2-5,TRBV20-1,TRBD1
TGTGCCAGCAGTTTACGGCCTACGGGAGAGACCCAGTACTTC,CASSLRPTGETQYF,many,TRBJ2-5,TRBV6-5,.
TGCAGTGCTGAAGGAGAGCGAGAGACCCAGTACTTC,CSAEGERETQYF,many,TRBJ2-5,TRBV20-1,.
TGTGCCAGCAGTCCGAGACAGGGGGGCCGCTCTGGGGCCAACGTCCTGACTTTC,CASSPRQGGRSGANVLTF,many,TRBJ2-6,TRBV11-2,TRBD1
TGCAGTGCTAGCCGGGAAGGCTACACCTTC,CSASREGYTF,many,TRBJ1-2,TRBV20-1,.
TGTGCCAGCAGCTATGAGTCCCTACGAGAAAAACTGTTTTTT,CASSYESLREKLFF,many,TRBJ1-4,TRBV7-9,.
TGCGCCAGCAGCGGCGGGACAGGGGGCGCAGAGACCCAGTACTTC,CASSGGTGGAETQYF,many,TRBJ2-5,TRBV5-1,TRBD1
TGCAGCGTTGTGGATGGGTCCCAGCCCCAGCATTTT,CSVVDGSQPQHF,many,TRBJ1-5,TRBV29-1,.
TGCGCCAGCGCGGGACAGGGGGGAGAGACCCAGTACTTC,CASAGQGGETQYF,few,TRBJ2-5,TRBV5-1,TRBD1
TGTGCCAGCAGCCACACAGATACGCAGTATTTT,CASSHTDTQYF,many,TRBJ2-3,TRBV7-6,.
TGCGCCAGCAGCTTGGAGGGGGCCGGAGAGACCCAGTACTTC,CASSLEGAGETQYF,many,TRBJ2-5,TRBV5-1,TRBD1
TGCGCCAGCAACTATAACCCGCCGGGAAAGGGTTTAGATACGCAGTATTTT,CASNYNPPGKGLDTQYF,.,TRBJ2-3,TRBV5-1,.
TGTGCCATCAGTGACAACAGGGGGACGAACACTGAAGCTTTCTTT,CAISDNRGTNTEAFF,many,TRBJ1-1,TRBV10-3,TRBD1
TGCAGTGCTAGAGACCCCGGGACAGGGGGCCCTCGGAGCAATCAGCCCCAGCATTTT,CSARDPGTGGPRSNQPQHF,many,TRBJ1-5,TRBV20-1,TRBD1
TGTGCCGGTCAAACTAGCGGGCAGTCCAATGAGCAGTTCTTC,CAGQTSGQSNEQFF,many,TRBJ2-1,TRBV7-9,TRBD2
TGTGCCACCAGGGACAGGGGGAACACTGAAGCTTTCTTT,CATRDRGNTEAFF,many,TRBJ1-1,TRBV6-2/TRBV6-3,TRBD1
TGTGCCAGCAGTTTTTCGGGGGGTAGCTACACCTTC,CASSFSGGSYTF,many,TRBJ1-2,TRBV12-3/TRBV12-4,.
TGTGCCAGCAGCTCAACCGAATTAAAGCCCCAGCATTTT,CASSSTELKPQHF,many,TRBJ1-5,TRBV7-9,.
TGTGCCAGCAGCTTAGGACAGGGGTTCTATGGCTACACCTTC,CASSLGQGFYGYTF,many,TRBJ1-2,TRBV7-2,TRBD1
TGTGCCAGCAGTATAGGACAGGGGGCACACACTGAAGCTTTCTTT,CASSIGQGAHTEAFF,.,TRBJ1-1,TRBV7-3,TRBD1
TGCAGTGCTGAGGGTCCCTCCCTTACAGGGTTCGAGCAGTTCTTC,CSAEGPSLTGFEQFF,many,TRBJ2-1,TRBV20-1,.
TGTGCCACCAGTGAGGACTATCACAATGAGCAGTTCTTC,CATSEDYHNEQFF,many,TRBJ2-1,TRBV24-1,.
TGTGCCAGCAGCTTAGCGCGGACCCTGTACGAGCAGTACTTC,CASSLARTLYEQYF,many,TRBJ2-7,TRBV7-2,.
TGTGCCAGCAGCCATGATTCGGACAGGGCAGATAAGAAAGGCTACACCTTC,CASSHDSDRADKKGYTF,many,TRBJ1-2,TRBV4-2,TRBD1
TGCAGTGCCCATTCCAGCGGGGGTATAGACAATGAGCAGTTCTTC,CSAHSSGGIDNEQFF,once,TRBJ2-1,TRBV20-1,TRBD2
TGCGCCAGCAGCTTGGACAGCCTGACGCCTAACACTGAAGCTTTCTTT,CASSLDSLTPNTEAFF,many,TRBJ1-1,TRBV5-1,.